The clone carrying this T cell receptor (beta chain) was seen ten or more times. Its matching antigen is unknown. This record belongs to a study of T cells in Graves' hyperthyroidism and ophthalmopathy. What was amplified from RNA transcripts were TCR beta CDR3 regions. When the TCR CDR3 underwent first-round RT-PCR, the HTBI primer set was used. MiXCR was run by TCRdb on the multiplex PCR reads, yielding one entry per CDR3 protein. Of approximately 700,000 distinct CDR3 sequences detected, 15% to 20% appear once; the ten largest clones hold around 7.7%. Germline lookup yields CDR1 SGDLS and CDR2 YYNGEE. The CDR3 runs to 13 residues. Trimming shortened V by 4 bases and J by 6 bases, and 13 bases separated the two germline ends. Stable disease denoted Graves' hyperthyroidism without ophthalmopathy progression within 18 months. Study outcomes and limitations: Researchers found most expanded thyroid clonotypes above 0.001 in blood as well.

The clonotype comes from a man between 18 and 35 years old with Graves' hyperthyroidism. The sequenced sample was blood. V is TRBV9 and J is TRBJ2-5; the D is unclear. Written as DNA, the CDR3 is TGTGCCAGCAGCTTATCGACTGGGAAGACCCAGTACTTC. It codes for CASSLSTGKTQYF.